The 27 T cell receptor beta chains below were found in one sample sequenced in a study of T cells in Graves' hyperthyroidism and ophthalmopathy. TCR beta CDR3 sequences were amplified from RNA transcripts. First-round RT-PCR targeting the TCR CDR3 was performed with the HTBI primer set. TCRdb recomputed calls from the multiplex PCR reads with MiXCR, one row per CDR3 protein. The sample includes fewer than 900,000 distinct CDR3 sequences, roughly 20% of them seen just once. The material sequenced was blood. The receptor source for this set is a woman between 50 and 59 years old with Graves' hyperthyroidism that later progressed to Graves' ophthalmopathy.

In its sample, this clonotype was seen a few times. This chain connects TRBV9 to TRBJ2-1; D unresolved. Germline V gene lookup returns CDR1 SGDLS and CDR2 YYNGEE. This CDR3 region has 12 residues. The V gene lost 4 bases and the J gene lost 9 bases, with 11 bases spanning the gap. The DNA for the CDR3 is TGTGCCAGCAGCAACTCAAGGAGTGAGCAGTTCTTC. It encodes CASSNSRSEQFF.

The chain recombines TRBV9 with TRBJ2-2; perhaps TRBD1 as D (6 bases). V was cut by 0 bases and J by 0 bases, with 9 bases left in between. In germline, CDR1 is SGDLS, CDR2 YYNGEE. The CDR3 totals 16 residues. Written as DNA, the CDR3 is TGTGCCAGCAGCGTAGGGGACAAACCGAACACCGGGGAGCTGTTTTTT. Encoded protein: CASSVGDKPNTGELFF.

As to this clonotype: A much larger clone lies a single base off, so this may be a read error. CDR3 amino acids: CGSSPLKNTEAFF. Here the CDR3 DNA reads TGTGGCAGCAGCCCCCTGAAGAACACTGAAGCTTTCTTT. V gene TRBV3-1 combines with J gene TRBJ1-1; no definite D call. Germline CDR1 reads LGHDT; CDR2 reads YNNKEL (reference sequence). The CDR3 spans 13 residues.

Turning to this clonotype: This may be a read error, as it is one base from a much larger clone. The chain uses TRBV3-1 and TRBJ2-5; D is unclear. Germline CDR1 LGHDT, CDR2 YNNKEL (reference sequence). The CDR3 sequence is 13 residues long. The CDR3 spells CVSSLHHTETQYF. The CDR3 DNA reads as TGTGTCAGCAGCCTCCACCATACAGAGACCCAGTACTTC.

This clonotype has at least ten counts. This sequence joins TRBV7-8 and TRBJ2-2; the D gene is possibly TRBD1 (5 bases). Germline V gives CDR1 SGHVS, CDR2 FQNEAQ. The CDR3 has 18 amino acids. V was pared by 5 bases and J by 7 bases, with 26 bases between. The CDR3 nucleotides are TGTGCCAGCAGCCCCCGGCATCGACGACCGCGAAGGGGCGGGGAGCTGTTTTTT. The encoded protein is CASSPRHRRPRRGGELFF.

This clonotype was picked up a small number of times. The chain uses TRBV10-1 and TRBJ2-2; 14 nucleotides agree with TRBD2. The CDR3 contains 18 residues. V lost 0 bases and J lost 5; bases outside the gene matches: 5. CDR1 is WNHNN and CDR2 is SYGVQD in the germline V gene (reference sequence). DNA of the CDR3: TGCGCCAGCAGTGAGTCGGGACTAGCGGGGGCCCGAACCGGGGAGCTGTTTTTT. This sequence encodes CASSESGLAGARTGELFF.

This clonotype was found many times. This sequence joins TRBV5-1 and TRBJ2-7; no clear D. The CDR3 sequence is 16 residues long. Germline CDR1 and CDR2: SGHRS and YFSETQ. V lost 0 bases, J lost 0 bases, and 13 bases lay in between. For the CDR3, the DNA is TGCGCCAGCAGCTTGGAAGTGACGGAGAGCTCCTACGAGCAGTACTTC. Encoded protein: CASSLEVTESSYEQYF.

The J gene is TRBJ1-3, the V gene TRBV11-2; D unclear. V was shortened by 3 bases and J by 0 bases, with 12 bases between the two germline ends. Germline CDR1 and CDR2: SGHAT and FQNNGV. The CDR3 sequence is 16 residues long. The CDR3, as DNA: TGTGCCAGCAGCTTGGGGTCTTTAGTCTCTGGAAACACCATATATTTT. It specifies CASSLGSLVSGNTIYF.

This rearrangement joins TRBV18 to TRBJ1-2; D call uncertain. The CDR3 is made up of 15 amino acids. Trimming took off 0 bases at V and 5 bases at J, with 13 bases between the two ends. Germline CDR1 and CDR2: KGHSH and LQKENI. CDR3 in DNA: TGTGCCAGCTCACCACCGGAAGGGCTTCCGTATGGCTACACCTTC. Protein product: CASSPPEGLPYGYTF.

The table lists this clonotype with many counts. This sequence joins TRBV6-2 or TRBV6-3 and TRBJ2-7; the D gene is possibly TRBD2 (6 bases). With 6 bases removed from V and 3 bases from J, the gap between germline ends came to 9 bases. Germline values: CDR1 MNHEY, CDR2 SVGEGT. The CDR3 sequence is 12 residues long. The CDR3 reads CASRRDGYEQYF. As DNA, the CDR3 is TGTGCCAGCAGGCGGGACGGCTACGAGCAGTACTTC.

This clonotype was observed a handful of times. The chain is built from TRBV5-4 and TRBJ2-1; 8 bases fit TRBD1. The CDR3 contains 14 residues. The V and J ends lost 3 bases and 4 bases, in that order; junction bases with no gene match: 3. In germline, CDR1 is SGHNT, CDR2 YYREEE (reference sequence). CDR3 nucleotides: TGTGCCAGCAGCTCGGACAGGGTGTACAATGAGCAGTTCTTC. Protein sequence: CASSSDRVYNEQFF.

This sequence joins TRBV6-1 and TRBJ2-2; possibly TRBD1 for D (5 bases). The germline V gene has CDR1 MNHNS and CDR2 SASEGT. V lost 6 bases to trimming and J lost 5 bases, with 19 bases between them. This CDR3 has 16 amino acids. CDR3 coding DNA: TGTGCCAGCAGATCGACCAGCAGGGTTTTAACCGGGGAGCTGTTTTTT. Residues: CASRSTSRVLTGELFF.

The chain uses TRBV20-1 and TRBJ2-2; possible D gene TRBD1, 6 bases. Germline loops: CDR1 DFQATT, CDR2 SNEGSKA (reference sequence). The CDR3 extends over 16 amino acids. V was pared by 2 bases and J by 5 bases, with 18 bases between. The CDR3 loop is CSARMVHRAGTGELFF. The CDR3 region has the DNA TGCAGTGCTAGAATGGTTCACAGGGCAGGAACCGGGGAGCTGTTTTTT.

This clonotype showed up just a few times. The chain has TRBV6-5 and TRBJ1-2; weak D call: TRBD1 (5 bases). From germline, CDR1 is MNHEY and CDR2 SVGAGI. The V gene lost 2 bases and the J gene lost 5 bases, with 9 bases spanning the gap. The CDR3 consists of 13 residues. The CDR3 DNA reads TGTGCCAGCAGTTACCAGGGCATGTATGGCTACACCTTC. It specifies CASSYQGMYGYTF.

The rearrangement links TRBV19 to TRBJ1-1; D not resolved. This CDR3 contains 15 residues. The V end was cut by 0 bases, the J end by 5 bases, with 13 bases between. Germline-derived CDR1 and CDR2 are LNHDA and SQIVND (reference sequence). The CDR3 nucleotides are TGTGCCAGTAGTATAGAGAGGGTTAAGCGGACTGAAGCTTTCTTT. Translated, it gives CASSIERVKRTEAFF. Together with reference TRBV19 and TRBJ1-1, the CDR3 gives the full variable domain: DGGITQSPKYLFRKEGQNVTLSCEQNLNHDAMYWYRQDPGQGLRLIYYSQIVNDFQKGDIAEGYSVSREKKESFPLTVTSAQKNPTAFYLCASSIERVKRTEAFFGQGTRLTVV.

This clonotype has a handful of counts. This rearrangement joins TRBV6-5 to TRBJ1-2; D might be TRBD1 (5 bases). The CDR3 is 15 residues long. Germline lookup yields CDR1 MNHEY and CDR2 SVGAGI. V lost 0 bases, J lost 2 bases, and 10 bases lay in between. The chain's CDR3 is CASSYSEGANYGYTF. CDR3 bases: TGTGCCAGCAGTTACTCGGAAGGGGCGAACTATGGCTACACCTTC.

A few counts support this clonotype. The chain uses TRBV4-1 and TRBJ1-2; D is possibly TRBD1 (5 bases). From germline, CDR1 is MGHRA and CDR2 YSYEKL. The CDR3 loop spans 16 amino acids. V was cut by 0 bases and J by 7 bases, with 18 bases left in between. The CDR3 DNA is TGCGCCAGCAGCCAAGAGTGGGGCGCTGTTGGAGGTGGCTACACCTTC. Amino acid sequence: CASSQEWGAVGGGYTF.

This clonotype was seen a handful of times. The V call is TRBV2, the J call TRBJ2-1; 8 nucleotides line up with TRBD1. After removal of 10 bases from V and 3 bases from J, the junction contained 11 bases not matched to a gene. Germline V CDR1 and CDR2: SNHLY, FYNNEI. The CDR3 totals 15 residues. The CDR3 loop reads CAKEAGGPYYNEQFF. As DNA, the CDR3 is TGTGCCAAAGAAGCAGGGGGCCCCTACTACAATGAGCAGTTCTTC.

This clonotype was counted between two and nine times. The gene calls are TRBV20-1 and TRBJ2-6; D is possibly TRBD2 (5 bases). Germline loops: CDR1 DFQATT, CDR2 SNEGSKA (reference sequence). The CDR3 totals 15 residues. The ends were cut back, 2 bases at V and 0 bases at J, with 8 bases in the middle. The CDR3 protein is CSARPGNSGANVLTF. The CDR3 region has the DNA TGCAGTGCTAGACCCGGGAACTCTGGGGCCAACGTCCTGACTTTC.

The table lists this clonotype with a few counts. The chain links TRBV18 to TRBJ1-6, with D possibly being TRBD1 (5 bases). Germline V gene data show CDR1 as KGHSH and CDR2 as LQKENI. The CDR3 spans 16 residues. The ends were cut back, 6 bases at V and 0 bases at J, with 12 bases in the middle. The CDR3 protein is CASSPRATSYNSPLHF. The CDR3 bases are TGTGCCAGCTCGCCCAGGGCTACCTCCTATAATTCACCCCTCCACTTT.

This clonotype was seen a handful of times. The V gene is TRBV19, the J gene TRBJ1-2; TRBD1 matches at 8 bases. Germline assignment: CDR1 LNHDA and CDR2 SQIVND (reference sequence). The length of the CDR3 is 16 residues. Trimming removed 3 bases from V and 8 bases from J; junction bases left unmatched: 14. In nucleotides, the CDR3 is TGTGCCAGTAGTATGGGGATTGACGGGACAGGCGAAGGCTACACCTTC. Protein product: CASSMGIDGTGEGYTF.

The chain joins TRBV18 to TRBJ2-7; a possible D gene is TRBD1 (5 bases). Trimming removed 6 bases at V and 3 bases at J, with 21 bases between. Germline V lookup: CDR1 KGHSH, CDR2 LQKENI. The CDR3 contains 16 residues. This CDR3 reads CASSFTGMDNNYEQYF. In DNA, the CDR3 is TGTGCCAGCTCCTTTACCGGCATGGACAACAACTACGAGCAGTACTTC.

In this sample, this clonotype turned up a few times. This chain joins TRBV12-3 or TRBV12-4 and TRBJ1-3; tentative D call: TRBD1 (5 bases). The V end was cut by 3 bases, the J end by 2 bases, with 14 bases between. The length of the CDR3 is 16 residues. The CDR3 bases are TGTGCCAGCAGTTTGAGGGCCAGGGCGGCTGGAAACACCATATATTTT. This codes for CASSLRARAAGNTIYF.

There are many counts of this clonotype. This chain links TRBV2 with TRBJ2-3; 11 nucleotides agree with TRBD1. The CDR3 loop spans 18 amino acids. V was pared by 2 bases and J by 0 bases, with 7 bases of the junction left unmatched. Germline lookup yields CDR1 SNHLY and CDR2 FYNNEI. The CDR3 region has the DNA TGTGCCAGCAGTGAACCCGGACAGGGGGCAATGAGCACAGATACGCAGTATTTT. Translating gives CASSEPGQGAMSTDTQYF. Full variable domain (remainder filled in from reference TRBV2 and TRBJ2-3): EPEVTQTPSHQVTQMGQEVILRCVPISNHLYFYWYRQILGQKVEFLVSFYNNEISEKSEIFDDQFSVERPDGSNFTLKIRSTKLEDSAMYFCASSEPGQGAMSTDTQYFGPGTRLTVL.

In its sample, this clonotype was seen many times. The chain combines TRBV7-8 with TRBJ1-1; unclear D gene. CDR1 is SGHVS and CDR2 is FQNEAQ in the germline V gene. The CDR3 length is 13 residues. The V gene lost 4 bases and the J gene lost 3 bases, with 9 bases spanning the gap. CDR3 nucleotide sequence: TGTGCCAGCAGCTGGGAGAGGGACACTGAAGCTTTCTTT. This sequence encodes CASSWERDTEAFF.

The sample holds many counts of this clonotype. The chain joins TRBV12-3 or TRBV12-4 to TRBJ1-1, with 8 positions matching TRBD1. The V and J ends lost 5 bases and 10 bases, in that order; junction bases with no gene match: 15. The CDR3 runs to 15 residues. CDR3 nucleotides: TGTGCCAGCAGTACACCGAGACAGGGGATATTTGCAGCTTTCTTT. It encodes CASSTPRQGIFAAFF.

At least ten counts were recorded for this clonotype. The chain joins TRBV7-9 to TRBJ2-1; 8 bases align to TRBD1. The germline gives CDR1 SEHNR, CDR2 FQNEAQ (reference sequence). The J segment lost 4 bases and the V segment lost 4 bases, leaving 6 bases of the junction unmatched. The CDR3 covers 15 residues. The CDR3 region is CASSSPDREYNEQFF. DNA of the CDR3: TGTGCCAGCAGCTCCCCGGACAGGGAATACAATGAGCAGTTCTTC.